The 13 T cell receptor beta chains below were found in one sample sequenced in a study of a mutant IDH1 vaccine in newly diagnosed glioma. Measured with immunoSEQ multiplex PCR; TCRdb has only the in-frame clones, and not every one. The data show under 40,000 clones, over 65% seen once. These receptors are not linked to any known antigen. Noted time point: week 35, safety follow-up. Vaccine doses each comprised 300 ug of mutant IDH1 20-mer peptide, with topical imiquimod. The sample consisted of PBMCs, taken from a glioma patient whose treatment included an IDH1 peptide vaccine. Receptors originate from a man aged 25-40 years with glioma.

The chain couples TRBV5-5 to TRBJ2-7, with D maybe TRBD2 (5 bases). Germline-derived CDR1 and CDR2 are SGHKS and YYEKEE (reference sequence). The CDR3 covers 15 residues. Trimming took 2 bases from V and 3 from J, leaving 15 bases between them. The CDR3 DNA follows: TGTGCCAGCAGCTTACTAGGAGACGGATACTACGAGCAGTACTTC. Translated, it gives CASSLLGDGYYEQYF.

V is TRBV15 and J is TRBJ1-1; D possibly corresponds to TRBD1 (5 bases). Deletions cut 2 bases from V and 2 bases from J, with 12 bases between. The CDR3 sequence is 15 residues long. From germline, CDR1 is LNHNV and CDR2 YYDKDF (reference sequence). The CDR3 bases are TGTGCCACCAGCAGATACGGGACTGCCAACACTGAAGCTTTCTTT. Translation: CATSRYGTANTEAFF.

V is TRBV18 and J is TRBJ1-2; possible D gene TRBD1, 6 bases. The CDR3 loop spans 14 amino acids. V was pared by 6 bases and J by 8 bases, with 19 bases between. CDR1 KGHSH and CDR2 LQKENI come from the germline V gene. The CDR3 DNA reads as TGTGCCAGCTCGTCGACAGGCCCCCCTTCGGGCTACACCTTC. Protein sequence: CASSSTGPPSGYTF.

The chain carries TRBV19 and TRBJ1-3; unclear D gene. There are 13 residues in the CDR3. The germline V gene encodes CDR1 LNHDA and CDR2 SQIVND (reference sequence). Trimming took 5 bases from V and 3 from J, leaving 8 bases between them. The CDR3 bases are TGTGCCAGTAGTTCGGGGAATGGAAACACCATATATTTT. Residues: CASSSGNGNTIYF.

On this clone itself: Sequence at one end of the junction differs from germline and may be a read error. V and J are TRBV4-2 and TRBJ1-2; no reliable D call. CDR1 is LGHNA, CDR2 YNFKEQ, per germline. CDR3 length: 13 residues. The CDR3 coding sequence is TGTGCCAGCAGCAAAGATAATTCCTATGGCTACACCTTC. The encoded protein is CASSKDNSYGYTF.

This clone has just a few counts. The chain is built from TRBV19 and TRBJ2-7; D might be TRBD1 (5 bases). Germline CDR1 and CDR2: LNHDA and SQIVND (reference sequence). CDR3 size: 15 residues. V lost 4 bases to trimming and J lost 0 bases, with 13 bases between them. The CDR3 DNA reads TGTGCCAGTAGTAGGCCGGACACAATCTCCTACGAGCAGTACTTC. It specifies CASSRPDTISYEQYF.

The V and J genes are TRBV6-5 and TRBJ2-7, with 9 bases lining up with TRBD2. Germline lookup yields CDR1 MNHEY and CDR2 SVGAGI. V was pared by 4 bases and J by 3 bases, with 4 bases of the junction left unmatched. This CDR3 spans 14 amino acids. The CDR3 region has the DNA TGTGCCAGCAGTTTAGCGGGAGAAAGCTACGAGCAGTACTTC. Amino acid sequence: CASSLAGESYEQYF.

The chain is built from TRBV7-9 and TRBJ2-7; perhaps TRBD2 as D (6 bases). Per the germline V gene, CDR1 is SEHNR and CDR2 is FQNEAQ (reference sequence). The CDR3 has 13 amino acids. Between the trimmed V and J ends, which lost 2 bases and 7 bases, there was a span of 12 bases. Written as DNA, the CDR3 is TGTGCCAGCAGCTTACAGGGACTGAGGGAGCAGTACTTC. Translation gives CASSLQGLREQYF.

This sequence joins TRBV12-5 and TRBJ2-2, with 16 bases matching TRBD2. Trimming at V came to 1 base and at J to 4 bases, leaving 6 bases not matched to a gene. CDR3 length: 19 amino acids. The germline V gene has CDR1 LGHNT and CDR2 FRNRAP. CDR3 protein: CASGLGKGLAGGVTGELFF. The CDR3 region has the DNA TGTGCTAGTGGTTTGGGAAAGGGACTAGCGGGAGGGGTCACCGGGGAGCTGTTTTTT.

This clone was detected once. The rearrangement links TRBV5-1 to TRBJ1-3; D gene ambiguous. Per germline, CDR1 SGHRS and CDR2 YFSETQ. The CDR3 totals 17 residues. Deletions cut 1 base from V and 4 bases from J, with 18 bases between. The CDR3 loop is CASSLSPGGREGNTIYF. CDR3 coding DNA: TGCGCCAGCAGCTTGAGTCCAGGAGGGAGGGAAGGAAACACCATATATTTT.

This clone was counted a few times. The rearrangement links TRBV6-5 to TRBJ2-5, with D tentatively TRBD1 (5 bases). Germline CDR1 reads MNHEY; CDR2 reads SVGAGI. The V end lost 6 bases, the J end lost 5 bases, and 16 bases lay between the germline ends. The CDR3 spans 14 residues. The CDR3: CASRYSQGRETQYF. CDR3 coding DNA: TGTGCCAGCAGATATTCCCAGGGTCGGGAGACCCAGTACTTC.

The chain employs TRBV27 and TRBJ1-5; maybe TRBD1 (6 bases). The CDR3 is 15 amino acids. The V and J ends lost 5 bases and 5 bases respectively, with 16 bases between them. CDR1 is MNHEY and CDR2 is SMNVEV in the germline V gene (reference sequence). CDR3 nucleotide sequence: TGTGCCAGCAGTCCCGGCGGGGAGGGGGATCAGCCCCAGCATTTT. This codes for CASSPGGEGDQPQHF.

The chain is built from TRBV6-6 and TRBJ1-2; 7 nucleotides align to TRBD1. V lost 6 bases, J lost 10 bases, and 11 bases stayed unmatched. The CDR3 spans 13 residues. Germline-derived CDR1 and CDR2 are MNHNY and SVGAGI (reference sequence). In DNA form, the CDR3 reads TGTGCCAGCAGCTCTATAATTCAGGGGGACTACACCTTC. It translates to CASSSIIQGDYTF.